A single sample gave rise to the 7 T cell receptor beta chains below, sequenced in a study of spatial heterogeneity in lung cancer. TCRdb reprocessed the 5' RACE reads with MiXCR, giving one entry per CDR3 protein. The sample yields tens of thousands of distinct CDR3 sequences, roughly 13% seen once. Time point defined: sample taken at primary tumor resection. TCRs were sequenced from unsorted whole RNA of tumor, nontumor lung or PBMC. The source was PBMCs, collected at surgery. These receptors were taken from a male donor with early-stage non-small cell lung cancer.

Ten or more counts support this clonotype. The chain is built from TRBV11-3 and TRBJ1-5; perhaps TRBD1 as D (5 bases). The V end was cut by 3 bases, the J end by 5 bases, with 8 bases between. This CDR3 spans 13 amino acids. CDR1 is SGHNT and CDR2 is YENEEA in the germline V gene. CDR3 nucleotides: TGTGCCAGCAGCTTGGGGGGGGATCAGCCCCAGCATTTT. Its protein is CASSLGGDQPQHF.

This rearrangement joins TRBV14 to TRBJ1-1; D gene ambiguous. V shed 3 bases and J shed 0 bases, with 2 bases lying between them. The CDR3 runs to 12 residues. Germline V gives CDR1 SGHDN, CDR2 FVKESK. The CDR3, as DNA: TGTGCCAGCAGCCAGGTGAACACTGAAGCTTTCTTT. Translated: CASSQVNTEAFF.

This clonotype has a handful of counts. The V gene is TRBV20-1, the J gene TRBJ2-7; 11 bases line up with TRBD2. This CDR3 has 17 amino acids. Germline CDR1 and CDR2: DFQATT and SNEGSKA (reference sequence). The ends lost 0 bases at V and 0 bases at J; junction bases unmatched: 7. The CDR3 region has the DNA TGCAGTGCTAGAGATCGTACTAGCGGGGGAAGCTCCTACGAGCAGTACTTC. Translating gives CSARDRTSGGSSYEQYF.

This clonotype appeared many times. The rearrangement joins TRBV12-3 or TRBV12-4 to TRBJ1-3; no clear D gene. Trimming shortened V by 7 bases and J by 0 bases, and 13 bases separated the two germline ends. The CDR3 is 15 amino acids. CDR3 sequence: CASTRTLSSGNTIYF. CDR3 DNA: TGTGCCAGCACCCGAACTTTGAGCTCTGGAAACACCATATATTTT.

This clonotype was recorded at least ten times. This chain links TRBV4-1 with TRBJ2-5; D remains unclear. The CDR3 has 14 residues. V lost 0 bases, J lost 2 bases, and 7 bases lay in between. Germline V gene lookup returns CDR1 MGHRA and CDR2 YSYEKL. CDR3 region: CASSQEPGQETQYF. Here the CDR3 DNA reads TGCGCCAGCAGCCAAGAACCAGGTCAAGAGACCCAGTACTTC.

This clonotype was recorded at least ten times. The chain has TRBV7-2 and TRBJ2-7, with TRBD2 identical over 9 bases. Germline CDR1 SGHTA, CDR2 FQGNSA. J lost 3 bases, V lost 2 bases, and 11 bases had no gene match. The CDR3 extends over 17 amino acids. This chain's CDR3 is CASSLIFRSGGVYEQYF. In DNA form, the CDR3 reads TGTGCCAGCAGCTTAATTTTCCGTAGCGGGGGAGTCTACGAGCAGTACTTC.

Comments on this clonotype: With a much larger clone just one base away, this may be a read error. This chain joins TRBV20-1 and TRBJ2-5; the D is unclear. Germline V gene sequence: CDR1 DFQATT, CDR2 SNEGSKA (reference sequence). The CDR3 runs 13 residues. The CDR3 here is CGAIHGIEETQYF. The CDR3 region has the DNA TGCGGTGCTATACATGGGATAGAGGAGACCCAGTACTTC.